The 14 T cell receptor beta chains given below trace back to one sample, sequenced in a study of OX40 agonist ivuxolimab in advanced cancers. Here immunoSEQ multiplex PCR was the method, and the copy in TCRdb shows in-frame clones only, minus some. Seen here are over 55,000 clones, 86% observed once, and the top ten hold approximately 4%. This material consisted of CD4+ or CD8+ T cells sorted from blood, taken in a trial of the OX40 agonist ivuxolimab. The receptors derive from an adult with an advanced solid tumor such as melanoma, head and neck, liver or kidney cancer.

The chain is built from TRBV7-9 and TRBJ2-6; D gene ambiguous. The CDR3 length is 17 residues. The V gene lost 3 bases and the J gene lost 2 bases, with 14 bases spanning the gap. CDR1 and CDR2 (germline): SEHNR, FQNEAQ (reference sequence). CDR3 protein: CASSLFRVSTGANVLTF. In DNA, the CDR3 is TGTGCCAGCAGCTTGTTTAGGGTTTCGACTGGGGCCAACGTCCTGACTTTC.

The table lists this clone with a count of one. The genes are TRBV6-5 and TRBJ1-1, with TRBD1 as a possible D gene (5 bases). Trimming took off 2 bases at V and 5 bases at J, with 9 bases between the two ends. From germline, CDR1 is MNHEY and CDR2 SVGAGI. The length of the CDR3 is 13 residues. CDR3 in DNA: TGTGCCAGCAGTTACGGACGGGGGACTGAAGCTTTCTTT. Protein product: CASSYGRGTEAFF.

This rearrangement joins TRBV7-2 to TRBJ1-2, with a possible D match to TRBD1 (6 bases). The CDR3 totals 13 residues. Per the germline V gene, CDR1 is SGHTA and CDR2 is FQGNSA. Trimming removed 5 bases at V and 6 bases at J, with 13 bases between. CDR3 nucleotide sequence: TGTGCCAGCAGCCGGGAGGGGGTGGATGGCTACACCTTC. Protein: CASSREGVDGYTF.

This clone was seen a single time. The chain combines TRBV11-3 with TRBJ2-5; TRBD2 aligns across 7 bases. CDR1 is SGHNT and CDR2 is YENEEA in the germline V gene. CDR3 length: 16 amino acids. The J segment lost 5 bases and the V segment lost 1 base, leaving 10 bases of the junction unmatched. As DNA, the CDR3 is TGTGCCAGCAGCTTAGGCTGGGAGGGTCAGCACGAGACCCAGTACTTC. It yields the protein CASSLGWEGQHETQYF.

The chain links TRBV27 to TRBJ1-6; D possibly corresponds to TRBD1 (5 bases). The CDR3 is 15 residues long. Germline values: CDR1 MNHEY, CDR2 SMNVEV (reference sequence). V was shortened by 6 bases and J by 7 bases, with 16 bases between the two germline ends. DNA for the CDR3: TGTGCCAGCAGACGGGGGGGGACGGAAAATTCACCCCTCCACTTT. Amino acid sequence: CASRRGGTENSPLHF.

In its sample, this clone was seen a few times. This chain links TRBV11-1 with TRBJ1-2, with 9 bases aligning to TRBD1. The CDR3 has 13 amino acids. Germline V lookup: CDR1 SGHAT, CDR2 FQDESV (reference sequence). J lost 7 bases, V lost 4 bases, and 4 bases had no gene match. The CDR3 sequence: CASSSDRGGGYTF. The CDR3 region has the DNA TGTGCCAGCAGCTCGGACAGGGGAGGTGGCTACACCTTC.

The CDR3 loop reads CASSTRASGVDTQYF. The CDR3 nucleotides are TGCGCCAGCAGCACCAGGGCCTCGGGGGTGGATACGCAGTATTTT. The chain links TRBV5-1 to TRBJ2-3; the D gene is possibly TRBD2 (6 bases). The CDR3 loop spans 15 amino acids. Germline V CDR1 and CDR2: SGHRS, YFSETQ. Trimming left V 4 bases short and J 6 bases short, with 18 bases between.

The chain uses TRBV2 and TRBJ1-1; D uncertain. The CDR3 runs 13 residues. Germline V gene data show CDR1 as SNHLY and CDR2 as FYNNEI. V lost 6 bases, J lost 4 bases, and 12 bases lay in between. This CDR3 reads CASSVVPSTEAFF. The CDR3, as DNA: TGTGCCAGCAGCGTCGTCCCGAGCACTGAAGCTTTCTTT.

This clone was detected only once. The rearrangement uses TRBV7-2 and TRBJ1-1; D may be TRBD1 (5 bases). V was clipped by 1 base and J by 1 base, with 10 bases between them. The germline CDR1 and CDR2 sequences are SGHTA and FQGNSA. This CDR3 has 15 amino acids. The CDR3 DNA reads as TGTGCCAGCAGCTTAGTCCGACAGCGGAACACTGAAGCTTTCTTT. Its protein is CASSLVRQRNTEAFF.

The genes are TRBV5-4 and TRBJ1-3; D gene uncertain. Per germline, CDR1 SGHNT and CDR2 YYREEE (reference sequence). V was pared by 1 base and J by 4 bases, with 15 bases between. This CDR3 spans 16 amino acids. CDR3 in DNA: TGTGCCAGCAGCTTGTTTTCCCGGGTTTCGGGAAACACCATATATTTT. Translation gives CASSLFSRVSGNTIYF.

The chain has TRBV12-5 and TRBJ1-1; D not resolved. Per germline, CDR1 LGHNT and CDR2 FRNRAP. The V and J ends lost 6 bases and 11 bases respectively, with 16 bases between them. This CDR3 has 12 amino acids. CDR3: CASGRLEGEAFF. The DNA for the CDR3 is TGTGCTAGTGGGCGACTCGAGGGAGAGGCTTTCTTT.

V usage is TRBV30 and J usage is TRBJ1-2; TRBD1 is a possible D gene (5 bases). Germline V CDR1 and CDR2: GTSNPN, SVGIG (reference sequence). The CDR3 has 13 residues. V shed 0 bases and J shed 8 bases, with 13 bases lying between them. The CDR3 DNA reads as TGTGCCTGGAGTGTAGGGGAGGGCCGCGGCTACACCTTC. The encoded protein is CAWSVGEGRGYTF.

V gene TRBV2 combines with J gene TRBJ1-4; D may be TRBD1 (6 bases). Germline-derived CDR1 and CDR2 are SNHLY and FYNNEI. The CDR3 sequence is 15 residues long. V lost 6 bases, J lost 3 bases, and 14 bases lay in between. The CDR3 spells CASSELDSSNEKLFF. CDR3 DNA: TGTGCCAGCAGCGAGTTGGACAGTTCTAATGAAAAACTGTTTTTT.

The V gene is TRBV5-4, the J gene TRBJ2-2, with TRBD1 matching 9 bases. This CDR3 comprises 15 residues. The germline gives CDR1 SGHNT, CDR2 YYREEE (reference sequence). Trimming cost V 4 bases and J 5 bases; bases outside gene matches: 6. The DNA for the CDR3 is TGTGCCAGCAGCGTCGGACAGGGGTCGACCGGGGAGCTGTTTTTT. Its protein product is CASSVGQGSTGELFF.